This T cell receptor beta chain appears in the sequencing data of a study of blood T cell repertoires in COVID-19. About the research overall: COVID-19 samples from acute and convalescent phases originated in the United States, Italy and Spain.

This clone was found once. TCRdb's table, derived via immunoSEQ multiplex PCR, lists solely in-frame clones and lacks some. The sample holds over 130,000 clones, about 87% seen once. Individuals aged about 18 to 95 years were recruited from 24 US areas. The CDR3 has 15 residues. Germline V gene sequence: CDR1 SGHRS, CDR2 YFSETQ. V was pared by 6 bases and J by 6 bases, with 14 bases of the junction left unmatched. The TCR was taken from a man in his fifties in a cohort exposed to, infected with or recovered from COVID-19 (not recorded which). This chain uses TRBV5-1 with TRBJ1-1, with 7 bases identical to TRBD1. What was sequenced was PBMCs or T cells enriched from blood (not recorded which). The CDR3 DNA follows: TGCGCCAGCAATCCTGAAGCAGGGGGTGCTTCTGAAGCTTTCTTT. Its translation: CASNPEAGGASEAFF. The whole variable domain, remainder taken from reference TRBV5-1 and TRBJ1-1, is KAGVTQTPRYLIKTRGQQVTLSCSPISGHRSVSWYQQTPGQGLQFLFEYFSETQRNKGNFPGRFSGRQFSNSRSEMNVSTLELGDSALYLCASNPEAGGASEAFFGQGTRLTVV.